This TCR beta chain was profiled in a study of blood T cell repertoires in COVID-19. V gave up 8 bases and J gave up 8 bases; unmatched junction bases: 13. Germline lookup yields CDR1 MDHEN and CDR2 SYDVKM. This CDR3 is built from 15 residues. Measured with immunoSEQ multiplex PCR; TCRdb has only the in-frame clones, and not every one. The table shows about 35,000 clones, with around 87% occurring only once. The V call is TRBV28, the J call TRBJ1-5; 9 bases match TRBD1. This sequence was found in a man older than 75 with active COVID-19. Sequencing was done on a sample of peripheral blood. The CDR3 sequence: CASQESTGGVEPQHF. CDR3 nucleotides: TGTGCCAGCCAGGAGTCCACAGGGGGCGTTGAGCCCCAGCATTTT.